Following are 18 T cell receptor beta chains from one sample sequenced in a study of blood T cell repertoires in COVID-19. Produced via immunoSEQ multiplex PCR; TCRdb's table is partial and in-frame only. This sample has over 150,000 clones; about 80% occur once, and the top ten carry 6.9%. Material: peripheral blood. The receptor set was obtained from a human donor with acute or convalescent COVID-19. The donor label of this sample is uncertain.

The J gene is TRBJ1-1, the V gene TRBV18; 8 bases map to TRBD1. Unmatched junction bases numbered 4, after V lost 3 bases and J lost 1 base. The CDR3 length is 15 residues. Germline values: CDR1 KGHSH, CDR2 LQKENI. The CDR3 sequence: CASSPPQGANTEAFF. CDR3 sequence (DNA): TGTGCCAGCTCACCCCCCCAGGGGGCGAACACTGAAGCTTTCTTT.

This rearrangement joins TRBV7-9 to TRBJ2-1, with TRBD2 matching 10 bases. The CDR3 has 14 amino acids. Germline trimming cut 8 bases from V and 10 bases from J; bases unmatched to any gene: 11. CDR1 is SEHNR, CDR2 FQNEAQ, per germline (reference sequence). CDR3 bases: TGTGCCAGCTCCGAGGGACTAGCGAGGTGGGAGCAGTTCTTC. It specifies CASSEGLARWEQFF. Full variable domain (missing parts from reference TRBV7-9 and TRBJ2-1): DTGVSQNPRHKITKRGQNVTFRCDPISEHNRLYWYRQTLGQGPEFLTYFQNEAQLEKSRLLSDRFSAERPKGSFSTLEIQRTEQGDSAMYLCASSEGLARWEQFFGPGTRLTVL.

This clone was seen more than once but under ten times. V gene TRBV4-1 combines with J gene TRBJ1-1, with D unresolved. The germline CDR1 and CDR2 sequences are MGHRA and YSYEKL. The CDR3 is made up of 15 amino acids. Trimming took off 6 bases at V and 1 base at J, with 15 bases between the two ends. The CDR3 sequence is CASRRQVMENTEAFF. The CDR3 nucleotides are TGCGCCAGCAGAAGGCAGGTCATGGAGAACACTGAAGCTTTCTTT.

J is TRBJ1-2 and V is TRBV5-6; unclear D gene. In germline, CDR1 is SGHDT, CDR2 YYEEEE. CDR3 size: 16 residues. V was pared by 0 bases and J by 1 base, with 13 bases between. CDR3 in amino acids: CASSLVTEKHNYGYTF. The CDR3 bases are TGTGCCAGCAGCTTGGTTACGGAGAAACATAACTATGGCTACACCTTC.

The CDR3 nucleotides read TGTGCCAGCAGTTACCCACAGAGAAACACTGAAGCTTTCTTT. This gives the protein CASSYPQRNTEAFF. The rearrangement joins TRBV6-5 to TRBJ1-1; D remains unclear. Trimming took off 2 bases at V and 2 bases at J, with 9 bases between the two ends. CDR1 and CDR2 (germline): MNHEY, SVGAGI. The CDR3 loop spans 14 amino acids.

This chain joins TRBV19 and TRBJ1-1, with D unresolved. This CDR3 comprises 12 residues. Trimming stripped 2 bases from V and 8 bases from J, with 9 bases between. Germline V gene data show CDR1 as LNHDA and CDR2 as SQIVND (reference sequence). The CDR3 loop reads CASSISGREAFF. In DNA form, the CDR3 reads TGTGCCAGTAGTATAAGCGGTAGGGAAGCTTTCTTT. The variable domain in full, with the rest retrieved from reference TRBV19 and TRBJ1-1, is DGGITQSPKYLFRKEGQNVTLSCEQNLNHDAMYWYRQDPGQGLRLIYYSQIVNDFQKGDIAEGYSVSREKKESFPLTVTSAQKNPTAFYLCASSISGREAFFGQGTRLTVV.

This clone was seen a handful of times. Here the CDR3 DNA reads TGTGCCAGCTCATCGCTCGGGACTAGCGGGACCGAGCAGTACTTC. It translates to CASSSLGTSGTEQYF. This chain links TRBV18 with TRBJ2-7, with 13 nucleotides matching TRBD2. The ends lost 5 bases at V and 6 bases at J; junction bases unmatched: 7. CDR1 and CDR2 (germline): KGHSH, LQKENI. The CDR3 totals 15 residues.

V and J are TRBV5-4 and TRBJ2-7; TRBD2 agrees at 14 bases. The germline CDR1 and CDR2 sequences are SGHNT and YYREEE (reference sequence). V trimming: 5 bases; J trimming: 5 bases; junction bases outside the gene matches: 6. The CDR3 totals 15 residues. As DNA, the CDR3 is TGTGCCAGCAGTAGGGGGACTAGCGGGAGCAACGAGCAGTACTTC. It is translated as CASSRGTSGSNEQYF.

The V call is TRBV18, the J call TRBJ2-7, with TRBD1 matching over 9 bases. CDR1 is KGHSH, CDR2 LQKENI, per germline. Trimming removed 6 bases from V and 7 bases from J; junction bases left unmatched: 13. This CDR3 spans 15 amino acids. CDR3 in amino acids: CASSSGQGRFNEQYF. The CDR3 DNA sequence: TGTGCCAGCTCGTCGGGACAGGGACGATTTAATGAGCAGTACTTC.

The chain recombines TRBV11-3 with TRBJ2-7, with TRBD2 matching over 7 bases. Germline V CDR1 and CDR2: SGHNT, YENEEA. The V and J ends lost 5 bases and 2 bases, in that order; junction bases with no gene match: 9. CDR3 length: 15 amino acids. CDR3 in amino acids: CASSPGGIRTYEQYF. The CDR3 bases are TGTGCCAGCAGCCCCGGGGGGATCCGAACCTACGAGCAGTACTTC.

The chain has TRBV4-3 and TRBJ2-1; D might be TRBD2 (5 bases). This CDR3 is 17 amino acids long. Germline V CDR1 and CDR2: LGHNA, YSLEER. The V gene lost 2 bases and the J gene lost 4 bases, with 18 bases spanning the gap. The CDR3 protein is CASSQPRGRAVYNEQFF. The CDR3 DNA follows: TGCGCCAGCAGCCAACCCAGAGGGCGGGCTGTGTACAATGAGCAGTTCTTC.

The CDR3 is CASSWGGRRYEQYF. The CDR3 DNA is TGTGCCAGCAGTTGGGGGGGCAGGCGCTACGAGCAGTACTTC. This chain joins TRBV7-9 and TRBJ2-7; weak D call: TRBD2 (7 bases). This CDR3 has 14 amino acids. Trimming stripped 6 bases from V and 3 bases from J, with 15 bases between. CDR1 and CDR2 (germline): SEHNR, FQNEAQ (reference sequence).

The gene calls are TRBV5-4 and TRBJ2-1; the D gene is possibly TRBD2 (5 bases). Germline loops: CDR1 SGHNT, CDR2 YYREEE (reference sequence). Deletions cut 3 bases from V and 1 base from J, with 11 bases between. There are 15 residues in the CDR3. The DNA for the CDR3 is TGTGCCAGCAGCTCAAAAGCGGAGTCCTACAATGAGCAGTTCTTC. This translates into CASSSKAESYNEQFF.

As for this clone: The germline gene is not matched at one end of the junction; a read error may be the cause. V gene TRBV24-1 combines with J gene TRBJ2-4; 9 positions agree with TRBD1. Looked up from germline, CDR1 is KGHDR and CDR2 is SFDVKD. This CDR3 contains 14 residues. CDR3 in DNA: TGTGCCACCAGTGATTTGTGGGACAGGGAAGGCGGGGACTTC. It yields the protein CATSDLWDREGGDF.

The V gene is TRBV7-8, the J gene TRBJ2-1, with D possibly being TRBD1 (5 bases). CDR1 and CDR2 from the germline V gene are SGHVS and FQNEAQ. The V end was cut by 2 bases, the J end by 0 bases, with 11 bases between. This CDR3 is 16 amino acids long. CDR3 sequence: CASSLQGYNSYNEQFF. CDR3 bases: TGTGCCAGCAGCTTACAGGGATACAACTCCTACAATGAGCAGTTCTTC.

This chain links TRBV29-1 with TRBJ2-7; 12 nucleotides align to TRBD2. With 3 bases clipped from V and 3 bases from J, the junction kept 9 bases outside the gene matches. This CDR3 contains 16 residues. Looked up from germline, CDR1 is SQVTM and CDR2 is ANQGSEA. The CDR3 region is CSVEGGLAGVDYEQYF. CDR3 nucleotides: TGCAGCGTTGAGGGGGGACTAGCGGGCGTTGACTACGAGCAGTACTTC.

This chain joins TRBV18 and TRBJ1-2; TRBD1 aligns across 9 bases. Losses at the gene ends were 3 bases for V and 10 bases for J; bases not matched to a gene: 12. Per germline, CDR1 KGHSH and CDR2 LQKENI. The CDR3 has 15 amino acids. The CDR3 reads CASSPGDRVNLHYTF. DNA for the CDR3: TGTGCCAGCTCACCGGGGGACAGGGTTAACTTACACTACACCTTC. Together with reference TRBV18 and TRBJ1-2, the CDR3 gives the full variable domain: NAGVMQNPRHLVRRRGQEARLRCSPMKGHSHVYWYRQLPEEGLKFMVYLQKENIIDESGMPKERFSAEFPKEGPSILRIQQVVRGDSAAYFCASSPGDRVNLHYTFGSGTRLTVV.

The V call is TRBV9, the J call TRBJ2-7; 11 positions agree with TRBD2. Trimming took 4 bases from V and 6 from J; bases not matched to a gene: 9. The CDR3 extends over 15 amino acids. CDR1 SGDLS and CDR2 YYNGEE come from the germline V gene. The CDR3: CASSSGLAASVEQYF. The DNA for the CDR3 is TGTGCCAGCAGCTCGGGACTAGCGGCCTCCGTCGAGCAGTACTTC.